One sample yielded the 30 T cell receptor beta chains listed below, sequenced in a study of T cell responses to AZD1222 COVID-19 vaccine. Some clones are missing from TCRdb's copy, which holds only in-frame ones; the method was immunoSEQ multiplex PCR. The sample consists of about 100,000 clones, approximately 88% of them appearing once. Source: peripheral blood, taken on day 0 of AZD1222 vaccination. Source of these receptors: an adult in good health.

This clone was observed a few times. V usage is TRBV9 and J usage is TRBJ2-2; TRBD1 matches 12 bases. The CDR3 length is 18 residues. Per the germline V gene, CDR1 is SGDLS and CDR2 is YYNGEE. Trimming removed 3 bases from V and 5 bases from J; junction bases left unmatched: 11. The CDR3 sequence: CASSAPGQGALGTGELFF. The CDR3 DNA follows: TGTGCCAGCAGCGCCCCGGGACAGGGGGCATTGGGGACCGGGGAGCTGTTTTTT.

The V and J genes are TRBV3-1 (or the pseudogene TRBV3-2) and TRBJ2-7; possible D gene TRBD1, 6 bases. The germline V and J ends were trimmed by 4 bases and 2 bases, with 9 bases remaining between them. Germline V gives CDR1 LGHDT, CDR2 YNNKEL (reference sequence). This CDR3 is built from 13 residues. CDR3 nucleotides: TGTGCCAGCAGCCCGACAGGTACCTACGAGCAGTACTTC. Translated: CASSPTGTYEQYF.

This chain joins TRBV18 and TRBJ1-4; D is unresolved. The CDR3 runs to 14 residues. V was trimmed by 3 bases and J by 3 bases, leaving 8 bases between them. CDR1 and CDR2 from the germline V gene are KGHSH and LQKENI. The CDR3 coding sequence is TGTGCCAGCTCACCCGCGGAGCCTAATGAAAAACTGTTTTTT. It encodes CASSPAEPNEKLFF.

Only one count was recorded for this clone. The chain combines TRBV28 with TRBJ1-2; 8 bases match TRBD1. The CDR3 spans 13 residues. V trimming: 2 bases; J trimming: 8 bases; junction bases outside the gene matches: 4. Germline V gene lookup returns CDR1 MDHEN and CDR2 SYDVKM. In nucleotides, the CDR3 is TGTGCCAGCAGTTTACAGGGGGCCTCAGGCTACACCTTC. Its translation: CASSLQGASGYTF.

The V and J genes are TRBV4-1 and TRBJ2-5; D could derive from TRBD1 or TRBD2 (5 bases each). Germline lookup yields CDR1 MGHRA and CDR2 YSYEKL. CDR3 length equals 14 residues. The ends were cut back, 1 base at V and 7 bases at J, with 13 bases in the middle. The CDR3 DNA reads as TGCGCCAGCAGCCAAGTCGGTGGGGACGGGACCCAGTACTTC. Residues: CASSQVGGDGTQYF.

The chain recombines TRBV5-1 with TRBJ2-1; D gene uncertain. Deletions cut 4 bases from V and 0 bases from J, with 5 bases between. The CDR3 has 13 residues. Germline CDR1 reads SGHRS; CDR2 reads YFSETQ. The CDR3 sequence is CASSPDSYNEQFF. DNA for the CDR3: TGCGCCAGCAGCCCGGACTCCTACAATGAGCAGTTCTTC.

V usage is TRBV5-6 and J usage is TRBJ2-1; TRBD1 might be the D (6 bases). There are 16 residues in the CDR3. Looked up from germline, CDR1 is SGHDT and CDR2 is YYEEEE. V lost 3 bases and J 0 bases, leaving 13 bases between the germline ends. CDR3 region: CASSSHGTLSYNEQFF. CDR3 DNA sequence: TGTGCCAGCAGCTCCCACGGGACACTCTCCTACAATGAGCAGTTCTTC.

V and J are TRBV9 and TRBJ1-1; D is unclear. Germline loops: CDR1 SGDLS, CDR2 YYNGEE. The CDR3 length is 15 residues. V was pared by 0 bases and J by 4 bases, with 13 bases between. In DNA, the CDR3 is TGTGCCAGCAGCGTAGAGGTCTCCGGAGGCACTGAAGCTTTCTTT. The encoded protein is CASSVEVSGGTEAFF.

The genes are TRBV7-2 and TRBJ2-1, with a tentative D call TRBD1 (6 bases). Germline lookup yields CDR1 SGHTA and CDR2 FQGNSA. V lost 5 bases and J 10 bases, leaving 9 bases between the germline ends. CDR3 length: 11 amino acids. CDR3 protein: CASSPGTEQFF. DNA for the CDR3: TGTGCCAGCAGCCCCGGGACAGAGCAGTTCTTC.

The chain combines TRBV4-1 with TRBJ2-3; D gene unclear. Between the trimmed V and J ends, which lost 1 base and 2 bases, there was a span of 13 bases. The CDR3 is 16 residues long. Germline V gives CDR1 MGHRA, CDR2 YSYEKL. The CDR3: CASSQGNVDFTDTQYF. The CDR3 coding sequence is TGCGCCAGCAGCCAAGGCAACGTCGATTTCACAGATACGCAGTATTTT.

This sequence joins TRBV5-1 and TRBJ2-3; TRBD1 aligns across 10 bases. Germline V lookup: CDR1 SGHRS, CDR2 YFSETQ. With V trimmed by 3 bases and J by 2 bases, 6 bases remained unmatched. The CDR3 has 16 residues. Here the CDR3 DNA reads TGCGCCAGCAGCTGGTCCGGGACAGGGGACACAGATACGCAGTATTTT. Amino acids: CASSWSGTGDTDTQYF.

The CDR3 is CASSEFGTGEIGEKLFF. The CDR3 coding sequence is TGTGCCAGCAGTGAATTTGGGACAGGGGAGATAGGGGAAAAACTGTTTTTT. This chain uses TRBV25-1 with TRBJ1-4; 10 bases are shared with TRBD1. This CDR3 is built from 17 residues. V lost 1 base, J lost 8 bases, and 10 bases stayed unmatched. CDR1 MGHDK and CDR2 SYGVNS come from the germline V gene.

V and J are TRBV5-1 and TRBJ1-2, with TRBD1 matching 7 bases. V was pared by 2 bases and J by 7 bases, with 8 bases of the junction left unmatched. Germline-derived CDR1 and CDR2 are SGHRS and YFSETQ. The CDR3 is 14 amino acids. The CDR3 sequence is CASSLRRDRVGYTF. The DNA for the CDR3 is TGCGCCAGCAGCTTACGCCGGGACAGAGTTGGCTACACCTTC.

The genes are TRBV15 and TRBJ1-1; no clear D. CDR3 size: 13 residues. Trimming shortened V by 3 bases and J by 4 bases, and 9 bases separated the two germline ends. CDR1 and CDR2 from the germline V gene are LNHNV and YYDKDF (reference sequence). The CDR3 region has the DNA TGTGCCACCAGCAGGGGGTTTGGCACTGAAGCTTTCTTT. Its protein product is CATSRGFGTEAFF.

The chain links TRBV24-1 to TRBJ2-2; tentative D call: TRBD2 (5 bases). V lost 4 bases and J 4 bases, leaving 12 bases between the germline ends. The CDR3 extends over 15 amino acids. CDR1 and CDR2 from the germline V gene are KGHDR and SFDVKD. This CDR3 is CATSESRVSTGELFF. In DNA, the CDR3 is TGTGCCACCAGTGAATCGAGGGTTAGCACCGGGGAGCTGTTTTTT.

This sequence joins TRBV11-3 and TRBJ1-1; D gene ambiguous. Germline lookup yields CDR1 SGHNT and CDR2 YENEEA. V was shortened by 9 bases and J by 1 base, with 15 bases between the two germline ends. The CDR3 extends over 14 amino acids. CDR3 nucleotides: TGTGCCAGTGCCCGTGGGAGGGCGAACACTGAAGCTTTCTTT. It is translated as CASARGRANTEAFF.

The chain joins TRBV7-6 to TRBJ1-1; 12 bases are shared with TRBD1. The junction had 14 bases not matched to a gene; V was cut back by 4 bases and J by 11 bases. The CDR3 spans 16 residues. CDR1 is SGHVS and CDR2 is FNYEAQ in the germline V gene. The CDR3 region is CASSSTWGTGGAEAFF. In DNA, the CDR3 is TGTGCCAGCAGCTCCACGTGGGGGACAGGGGGCGCCGAGGCTTTCTTT. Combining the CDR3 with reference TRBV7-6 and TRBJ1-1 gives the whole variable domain GAGVSQSPRYKVTKRGQDVALRCDPISGHVSLYWYRQALGQGPEFLTYFNYEAQQDKSGLPNDRFSAERPEGSISTLTIQRTEQRDSAMYRCASSSTWGTGGAEAFFGQGTRLTVV.

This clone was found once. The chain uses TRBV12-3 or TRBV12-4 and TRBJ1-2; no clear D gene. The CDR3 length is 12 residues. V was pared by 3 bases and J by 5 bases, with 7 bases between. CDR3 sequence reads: CASSFSAYGYTF. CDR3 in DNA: TGTGCCAGCAGTTTTTCCGCATATGGCTACACCTTC.

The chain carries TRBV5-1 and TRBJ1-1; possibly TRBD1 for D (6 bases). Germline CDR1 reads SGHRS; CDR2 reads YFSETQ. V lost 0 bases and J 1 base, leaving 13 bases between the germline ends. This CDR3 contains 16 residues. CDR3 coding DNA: TGCGCCAGCAGCTTGGGGCCTAACAGGGAGAACACTGAAGCTTTCTTT. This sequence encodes CASSLGPNRENTEAFF.

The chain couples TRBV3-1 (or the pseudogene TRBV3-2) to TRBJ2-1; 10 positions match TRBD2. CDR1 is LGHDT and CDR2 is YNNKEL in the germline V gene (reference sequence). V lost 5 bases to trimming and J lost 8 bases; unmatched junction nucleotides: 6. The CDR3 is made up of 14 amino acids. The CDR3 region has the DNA TGTGCCAGCAGCGGAAGCGGGAGGGCCTATGAGCAGTTCTTC. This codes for CASSGSGRAYEQFF.

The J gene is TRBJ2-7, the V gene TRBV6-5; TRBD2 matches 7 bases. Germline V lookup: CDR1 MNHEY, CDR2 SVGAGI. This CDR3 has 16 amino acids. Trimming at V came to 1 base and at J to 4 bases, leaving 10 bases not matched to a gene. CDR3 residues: CASSYYIGGTGYEQYF. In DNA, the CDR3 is TGTGCCAGCAGTTACTACATCGGGGGGACGGGATACGAGCAGTACTTC.

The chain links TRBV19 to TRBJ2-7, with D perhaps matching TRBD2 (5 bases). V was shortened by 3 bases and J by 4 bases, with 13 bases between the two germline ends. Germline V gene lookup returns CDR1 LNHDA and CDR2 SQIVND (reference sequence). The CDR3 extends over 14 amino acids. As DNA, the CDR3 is TGTGCCAGTAGTATTACTGGACTTATTTACGAGCAGTACTTC. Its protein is CASSITGLIYEQYF.

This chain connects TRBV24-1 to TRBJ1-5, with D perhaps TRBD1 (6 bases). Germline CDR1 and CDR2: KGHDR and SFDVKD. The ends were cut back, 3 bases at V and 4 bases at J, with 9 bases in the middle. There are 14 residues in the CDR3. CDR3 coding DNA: TGTGCCACCAGTGATAGTCAGGGGAATCAGCCCCAGCATTTT. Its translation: CATSDSQGNQPQHF.

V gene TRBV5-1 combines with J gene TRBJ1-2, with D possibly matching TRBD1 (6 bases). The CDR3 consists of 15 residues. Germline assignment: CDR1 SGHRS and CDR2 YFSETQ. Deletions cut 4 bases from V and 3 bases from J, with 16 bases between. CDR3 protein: CASSQGIRTDYGYTF. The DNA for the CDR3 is TGCGCCAGCAGCCAGGGGATCCGGACGGACTATGGCTACACCTTC.

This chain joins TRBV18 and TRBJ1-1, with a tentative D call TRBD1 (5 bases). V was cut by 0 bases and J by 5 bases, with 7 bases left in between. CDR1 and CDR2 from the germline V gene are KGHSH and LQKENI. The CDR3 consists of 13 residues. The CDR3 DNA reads TGTGCCAGCTCACCACCGGGGGGTACTGAAGCTTTCTTT. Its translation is CASSPPGGTEAFF.

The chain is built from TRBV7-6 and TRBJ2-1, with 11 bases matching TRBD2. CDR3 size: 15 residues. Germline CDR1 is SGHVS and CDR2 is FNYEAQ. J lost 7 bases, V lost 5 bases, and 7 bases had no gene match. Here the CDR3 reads CASSGTSGSRNEQFF. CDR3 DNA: TGTGCCAGCAGCGGCACTAGCGGGAGTCGAAATGAGCAGTTCTTC.

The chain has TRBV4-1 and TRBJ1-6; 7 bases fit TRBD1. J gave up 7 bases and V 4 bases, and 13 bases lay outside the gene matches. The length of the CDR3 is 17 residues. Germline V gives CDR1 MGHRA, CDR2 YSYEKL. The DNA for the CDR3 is TGCGCCAGCAGCCGCCCTAGGAACACAGGGGACAATTCACCCCTCCACTTT. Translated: CASSRPRNTGDNSPLHF.

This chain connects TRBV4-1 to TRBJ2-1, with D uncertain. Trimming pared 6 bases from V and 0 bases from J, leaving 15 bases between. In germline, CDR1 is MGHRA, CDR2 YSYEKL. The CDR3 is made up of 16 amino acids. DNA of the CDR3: TGCGCCAGCAGAACATTTGGGCGTCTCTCCTACAATGAGCAGTTCTTC. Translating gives CASRTFGRLSYNEQFF.

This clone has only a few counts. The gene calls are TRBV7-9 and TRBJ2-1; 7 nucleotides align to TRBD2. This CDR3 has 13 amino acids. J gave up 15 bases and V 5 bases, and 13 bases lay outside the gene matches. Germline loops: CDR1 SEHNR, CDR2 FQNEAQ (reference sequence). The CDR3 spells CASSPTGGPWGFF. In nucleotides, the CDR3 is TGTGCCAGCAGCCCCACGGGAGGCCCTTGGGGGTTCTTC.

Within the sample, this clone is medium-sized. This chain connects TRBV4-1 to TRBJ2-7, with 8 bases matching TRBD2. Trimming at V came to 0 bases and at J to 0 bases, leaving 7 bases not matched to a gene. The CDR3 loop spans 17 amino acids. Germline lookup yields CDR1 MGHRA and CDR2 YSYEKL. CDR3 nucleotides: TGCGCCAGCAGCCAAGATGCTAGCGGGCTTAGCTCCTACGAGCAGTACTTC. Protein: CASSQDASGLSSYEQYF.